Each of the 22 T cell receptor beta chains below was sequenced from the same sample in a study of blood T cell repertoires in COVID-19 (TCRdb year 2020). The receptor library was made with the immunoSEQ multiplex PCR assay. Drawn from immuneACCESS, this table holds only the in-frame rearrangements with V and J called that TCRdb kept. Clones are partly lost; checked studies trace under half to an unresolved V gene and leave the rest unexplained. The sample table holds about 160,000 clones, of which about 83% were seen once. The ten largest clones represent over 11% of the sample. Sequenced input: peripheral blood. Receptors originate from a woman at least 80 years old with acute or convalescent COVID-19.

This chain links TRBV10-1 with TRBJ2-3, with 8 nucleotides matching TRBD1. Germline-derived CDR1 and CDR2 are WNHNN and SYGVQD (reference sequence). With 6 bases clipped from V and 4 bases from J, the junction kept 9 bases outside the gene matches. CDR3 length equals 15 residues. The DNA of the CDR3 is TGCGCCAGCAGCCCGGACAGGGCCCGGTCAGATACGCAGTATTTT. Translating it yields CASSPDRARSDTQYF.

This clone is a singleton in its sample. The CDR3 DNA reads TGTGCCAGCGGCGGGGGGGCTTCCTACACGCAGTATTTT. Protein product: CASGGGASYTQYF. V usage is TRBV7-2 and J usage is TRBJ2-3, with 9 bases matching TRBD2. The CDR3 covers 13 residues. V was pared by 8 bases and J by 9 bases, with 9 bases of the junction left unmatched. From germline, CDR1 is SGHTA and CDR2 FQGNSA.

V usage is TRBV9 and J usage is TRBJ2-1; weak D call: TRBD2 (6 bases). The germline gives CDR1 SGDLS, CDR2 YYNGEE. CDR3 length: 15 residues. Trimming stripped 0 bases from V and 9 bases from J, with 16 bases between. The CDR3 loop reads CASSVGGSGAGEQFF. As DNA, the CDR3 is TGTGCCAGCAGCGTAGGAGGTAGCGGAGCTGGTGAGCAGTTCTTC.

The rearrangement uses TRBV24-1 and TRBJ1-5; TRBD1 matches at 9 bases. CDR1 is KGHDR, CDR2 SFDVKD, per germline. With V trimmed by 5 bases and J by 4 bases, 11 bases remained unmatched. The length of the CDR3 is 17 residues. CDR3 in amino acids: CATSATPGDRDNQPQHF. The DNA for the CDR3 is TGTGCCACCAGTGCCACGCCCGGGGACAGGGATAATCAGCCCCAGCATTTT.

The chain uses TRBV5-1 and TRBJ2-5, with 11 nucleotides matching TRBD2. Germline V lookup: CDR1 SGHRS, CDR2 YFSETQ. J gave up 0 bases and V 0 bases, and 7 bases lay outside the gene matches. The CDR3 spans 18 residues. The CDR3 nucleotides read TGCGCCAGCAGCTTGGGTCTAGCGGGAGGTCGGTACCAAGAGACCCAGTACTTC. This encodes CASSLGLAGGRYQETQYF.

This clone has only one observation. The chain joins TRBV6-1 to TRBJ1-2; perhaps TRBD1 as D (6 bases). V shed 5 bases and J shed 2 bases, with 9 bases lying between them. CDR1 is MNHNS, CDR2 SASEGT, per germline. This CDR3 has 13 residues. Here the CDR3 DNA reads TGTGCCAGCAGTTCAACAGGGAACTATGGCTACACCTTC. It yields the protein CASSSTGNYGYTF.

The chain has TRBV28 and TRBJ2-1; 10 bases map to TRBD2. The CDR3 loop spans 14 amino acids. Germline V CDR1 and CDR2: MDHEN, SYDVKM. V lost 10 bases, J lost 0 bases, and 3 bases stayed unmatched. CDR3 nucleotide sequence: TGTGCCACCAGACTAGCGGGCTCCTACAATGAGCAGTTCTTC. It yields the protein CATRLAGSYNEQFF.

The CDR3 here is CASSKEGALNGYTF. CDR3 DNA: TGTGCCAGCAGTAAGGAGGGGGCGTTGAATGGCTACACCTTC. This chain uses TRBV2 with TRBJ1-2; 7 nucleotides align to TRBD1. The germline CDR1 and CDR2 sequences are SNHLY and FYNNEI. V gave up 5 bases and J gave up 6 bases; unmatched junction bases: 9. The CDR3 covers 14 residues.

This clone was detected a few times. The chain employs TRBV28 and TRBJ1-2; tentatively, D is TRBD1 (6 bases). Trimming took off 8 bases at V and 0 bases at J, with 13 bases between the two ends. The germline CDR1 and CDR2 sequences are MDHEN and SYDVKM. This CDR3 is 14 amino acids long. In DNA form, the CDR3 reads TGTGCCAGCCTAAAACAGGGAGCTAACTATGGCTACACCTTC. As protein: CASLKQGANYGYTF.

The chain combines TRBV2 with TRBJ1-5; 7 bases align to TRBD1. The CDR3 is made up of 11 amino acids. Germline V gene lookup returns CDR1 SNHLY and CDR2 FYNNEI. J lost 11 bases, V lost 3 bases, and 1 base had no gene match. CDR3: CASSETGTQHF. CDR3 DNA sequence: TGTGCCAGCAGTGAGACAGGGACCCAGCATTTT.

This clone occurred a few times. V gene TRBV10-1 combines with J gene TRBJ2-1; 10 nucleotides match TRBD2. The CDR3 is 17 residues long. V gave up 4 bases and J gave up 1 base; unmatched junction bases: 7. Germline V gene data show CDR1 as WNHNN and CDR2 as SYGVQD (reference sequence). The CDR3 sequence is CASSGGSGGLSYNEQFF. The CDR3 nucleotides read TGCGCCAGCAGTGGGGGTAGCGGGGGGCTATCCTACAATGAGCAGTTCTTC.

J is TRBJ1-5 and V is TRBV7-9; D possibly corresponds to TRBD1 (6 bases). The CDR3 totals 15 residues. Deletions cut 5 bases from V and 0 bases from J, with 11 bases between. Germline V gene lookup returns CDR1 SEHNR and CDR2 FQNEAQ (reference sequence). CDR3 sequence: CASSPQGNSNQPQHF. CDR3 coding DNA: TGTGCCAGCAGCCCACAGGGAAATAGCAATCAGCCCCAGCATTTT.

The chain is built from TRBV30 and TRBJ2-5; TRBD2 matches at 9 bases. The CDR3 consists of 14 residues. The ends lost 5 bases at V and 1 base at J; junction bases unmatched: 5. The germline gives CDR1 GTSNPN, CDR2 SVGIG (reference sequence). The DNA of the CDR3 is TGTGCCTGGTCCGGGACTAGCTTCCAAGAGACCCAGTACTTC. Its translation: CAWSGTSFQETQYF.

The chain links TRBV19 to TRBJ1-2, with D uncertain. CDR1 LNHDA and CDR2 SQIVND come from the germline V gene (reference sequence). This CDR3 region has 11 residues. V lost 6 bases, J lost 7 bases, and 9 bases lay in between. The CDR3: CASRLGGGYTF. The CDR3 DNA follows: TGTGCCAGTAGGTTAGGAGGTGGCTACACCTTC.

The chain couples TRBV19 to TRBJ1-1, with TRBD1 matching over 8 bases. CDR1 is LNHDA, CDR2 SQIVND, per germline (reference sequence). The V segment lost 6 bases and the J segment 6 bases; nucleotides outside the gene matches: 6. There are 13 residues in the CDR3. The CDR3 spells CASRRTGSSEAFF. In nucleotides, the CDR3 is TGTGCCAGTAGGAGGACAGGGAGCTCTGAAGCTTTCTTT.

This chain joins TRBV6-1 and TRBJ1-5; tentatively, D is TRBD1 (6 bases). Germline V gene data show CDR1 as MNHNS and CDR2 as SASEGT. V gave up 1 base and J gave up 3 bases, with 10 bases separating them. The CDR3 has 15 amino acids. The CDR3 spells CASSEERGANQPQHF. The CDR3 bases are TGTGCCAGCAGTGAAGAACGGGGGGCCAATCAGCCCCAGCATTTT.

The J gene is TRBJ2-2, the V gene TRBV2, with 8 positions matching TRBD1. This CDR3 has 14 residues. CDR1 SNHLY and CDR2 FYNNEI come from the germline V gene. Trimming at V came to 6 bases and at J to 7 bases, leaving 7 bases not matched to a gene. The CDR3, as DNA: TGTGCCAGCAGGGACAGGGTTGTTTTCGGGGAGCTGTTTTTT. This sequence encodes CASRDRVVFGELFF.

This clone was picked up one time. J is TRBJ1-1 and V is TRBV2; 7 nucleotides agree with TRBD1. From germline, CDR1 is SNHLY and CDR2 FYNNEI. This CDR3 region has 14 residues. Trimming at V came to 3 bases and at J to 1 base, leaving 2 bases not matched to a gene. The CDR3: CASSEQGGNTEAFF. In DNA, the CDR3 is TGTGCCAGCAGTGAGCAGGGGGGGAACACTGAAGCTTTCTTT.

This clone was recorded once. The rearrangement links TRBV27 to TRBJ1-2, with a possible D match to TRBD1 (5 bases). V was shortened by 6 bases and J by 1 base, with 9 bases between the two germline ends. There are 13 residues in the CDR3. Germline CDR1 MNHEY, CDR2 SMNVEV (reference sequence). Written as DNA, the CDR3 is TGTGCCAGCAGGACGACAGTTAACTATGGCTACACCTTC. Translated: CASRTTVNYGYTF.

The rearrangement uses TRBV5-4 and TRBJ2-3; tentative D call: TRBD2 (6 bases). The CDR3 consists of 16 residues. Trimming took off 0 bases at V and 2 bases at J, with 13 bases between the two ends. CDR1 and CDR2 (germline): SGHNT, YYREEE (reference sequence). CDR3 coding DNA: TGTGCCAGCAGCTTGGTGTCCCGGGAGCCCACAGATACGCAGTATTTT. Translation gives CASSLVSREPTDTQYF.

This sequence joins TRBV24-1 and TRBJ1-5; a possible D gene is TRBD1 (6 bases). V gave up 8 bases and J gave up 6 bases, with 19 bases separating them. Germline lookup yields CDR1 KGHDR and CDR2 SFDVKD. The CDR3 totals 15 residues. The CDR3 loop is CATNTDSGRGQPQHF. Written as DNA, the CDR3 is TGTGCCACCAACACGGACAGTGGTAGAGGTCAGCCCCAGCATTTT.

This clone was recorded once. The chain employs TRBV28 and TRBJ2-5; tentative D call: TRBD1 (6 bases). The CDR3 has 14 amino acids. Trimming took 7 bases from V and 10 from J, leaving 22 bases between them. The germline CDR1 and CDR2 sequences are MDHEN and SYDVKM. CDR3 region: CASTSGAARVVQYF. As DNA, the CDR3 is TGTGCCAGCACTTCAGGGGCCGCCCGAGTGGTCCAGTACTTC.